This T cell receptor (beta chain) was recovered during a study of T cells in narcolepsy. Study results and limitations: Autoreactive clonotypes reportedly recurred in blood of same and different patients, not controls. HCRT-specific and TRIB2-specific autoreactive clonotypes appeared among same-patient CSF and blood CD4+ clonotypes.

The CDR3 sequence is 14 residues long. Germline assignment: CDR1 SGDLS and CDR2 YYNGEE. With 0 bases clipped from V and 6 bases from J, the junction kept 2 bases outside the gene matches. TCRdb keeps only in-frame clones here, not all; method: immunoSEQ multiplex PCR. The sample includes roughly 3,100 clones, less than 80% of them seen just once. There are a few counts of this clone. Its antigen is as yet unknown. Other DNA sequences in the sample encode the same CDR3. Specimen: CD45RA- memory CD8+ T cells from PBMCs. This receptor was identified in a human donor with narcolepsy. The genes are TRBV9 and TRBJ2-3; 9 bases line up with TRBD2. The CDR3 is CASSVGAGGDTQYF. CDR3 DNA: TGTGCCAGCAGCGTAGGGGCGGGGGGGGATACGCAGTATTTT.